Below, 3 T cell receptor beta chains from the same sample are listed, as sequenced in a study of cytotoxic CD8 clonotypes in ibrutinib-treated CLL. Here immunoSEQ multiplex PCR was the method, and the copy in TCRdb shows in-frame clones only, minus some. Among hundreds of thousands of clones listed, roughly 74% were seen once. Specimen: PBMCs, collected after 24 months of ibrutinib treatment. The receptors here all came from a human donor with chronic lymphocytic leukemia.

The chain carries TRBV6-5 and TRBJ2-7, with D possibly matching TRBD1 (7 bases). The CDR3 has 16 amino acids. Trimming removed 0 bases from V and 4 bases from J, with 16 bases in between. Germline V CDR1 and CDR2: MNHEY, SVGAGI. CDR3 DNA sequence: TGTGCCAGCAGTTACTCGAGTGGCTCAGGGGGGTACGAGCAGTACTTC. Translated, it gives CASSYSSGSGGYEQYF.

This chain connects TRBV6-1 to TRBJ2-7; TRBD2 agrees at 7 bases. The CDR3 consists of 14 residues. Looked up from germline, CDR1 is MNHNS and CDR2 is SASEGT. V lost 6 bases to trimming and J lost 7 bases; unmatched junction nucleotides: 12. This CDR3 is CASRARGDYWEQYF. Here the CDR3 DNA reads TGTGCCAGCAGAGCCAGAGGGGACTACTGGGAGCAGTACTTC.

The rearrangement uses TRBV6-1 and TRBJ1-5; 8 bases agree with TRBD1. V was pared by 6 bases and J by 2 bases, with 3 bases of the junction left unmatched. The CDR3 is made up of 14 amino acids. Per the germline V gene, CDR1 is MNHNS and CDR2 is SASEGT. CDR3 sequence (DNA): TGTGCCAGCAGGATGGACAGGGGCAATCAGCCCCAGCATTTT. Protein sequence: CASRMDRGNQPQHF.